This is a list of T cell receptor beta chains from one sample in a study of T cell responses to AZD1222 COVID-19 vaccine. TCRdb's copy holds only in-frame clones and misses some; the assay was immunoSEQ multiplex PCR. The sample has over 110,000 clones, 85% to 90% seen once. The specimen comprised peripheral blood, sampled 28 days after the second AZD1222 dose. These receptor sequences come from an adult who received the AZD1222 COVID-19 vaccine. The CDR3 runs from the conserved cysteine through the conserved F or W. D genes are given only for firm matches. Clone size is not always given. Where it is, it says once, few, many or a class for expanded clones.

CDR3nt	CDR3aa	len	d_gene	j_gene	abundance	v_gene
TGTGCCAGCAGTGAAGAGAGGACAGGGCGGAACACTGAAGCTTTCTTT	CASSEERTGRNTEAFF	16	TRBD1	TRBJ1-1	.	TRBV25-1
TGTGCCATCAGTGCCAGACAGGGGTCGGGCAATCAGCCCCAGCATTTT	CAISARQGSGNQPQHF	16	TRBD1	TRBJ1-5	.	TRBV10-3
TGTGCCAGCAGCGTGGAGGGGAGGTCGATCTCTGGCTACACCTTC	CASSVEGRSISGYTF	15	.	TRBJ1-2	.	TRBV9
TGCAGTGCTAGTTTGGGGCTTCAAAGCAATCAGCCCCAGCATTTT	CSASLGLQSNQPQHF	15	.	TRBJ1-5	once	TRBV20-1
TGTGCCAGCAGCCCCCGAAAGGCTGTTAGCAATCAGCCCCAGCATTTT	CASSPRKAVSNQPQHF	16	.	TRBJ1-5	.	TRBV27
TGTGCCAGCAGTTTATTTGAGAATGAGCAGTTCTTC	CASSLFENEQFF	12	.	TRBJ2-1	.	TRBV28
TGTGCCAGCAGCCAAGGGCGGGGGAGGAACTACGAGCAGTACTTC	CASSQGRGRNYEQYF	15	TRBD2	TRBJ2-7	.	TRBV3-1/TRBV3-2
TGTGCCAGCAGCTCAGACAACTATGGCTACACCTTC	CASSSDNYGYTF	12	.	TRBJ1-2	.	TRBV3-1/TRBV3-2
TGTGCCTGGTCAGGGGCCGTCTCCGACAATGAGCAGTTCTTC	CAWSGAVSDNEQFF	14	.	TRBJ2-1	.	TRBV30
TGTGCCAGCAGTAGGGACAGGGGGCTATATCAGCCCCAGCATTTT	CASSRDRGLYQPQHF	15	TRBD1	TRBJ1-5	.	TRBV2
TGTGCCAGCAGTCAATGGGGGGGAGAAAAACTGTTTTTT	CASSQWGGEKLFF	13	.	TRBJ1-4	.	TRBV27
TGTGCCAGCAGTGAAGGGGGGGCACGGCAGCCCCAGCATTTT	CASSEGGARQPQHF	14	.	TRBJ1-5	.	TRBV2
TGTGCCAGCAGTCCGAATGGTTACGAGCAGTACTTC	CASSPNGYEQYF	12	.	TRBJ2-7	.	TRBV28
TGTGCCAGCAGTAGAGGGACCTATCAGCCCCAGCATTTT	CASSRGTYQPQHF	13	.	TRBJ1-5	.	TRBV6-5
TGTGCCAGCAGCCCACAGGGGATTAATGAAAAACTGTTTTTT	CASSPQGINEKLFF	14	TRBD1	TRBJ1-4	.	TRBV7-8
TGTGCCACCAGTGATCCGTCGGGGGCAGAGACCCAGTACTTC	CATSDPSGAETQYF	14	.	TRBJ2-5	.	TRBV24-1
TGCGCCAGCAGCCAAGAAGGGGCCTCATTGGGTGGCTACACCTTC	CASSQEGASLGGYTF	15	.	TRBJ1-2	.	TRBV4-1
TGTGCCAGCAGCGATCCCGGGACAGCGGACACCATATATTTT	CASSDPGTADTIYF	14	TRBD1	TRBJ1-3	.	TRBV9
TGTGCCAGTAGCCCGATAGGGGCTGGGGGGACCCAGTACTTC	CASSPIGAGGTQYF	14	.	TRBJ2-5	.	TRBV19
TGTGCCAGCAGCTTACCGGGATCCTACGAGCAGTACTTC	CASSLPGSYEQYF	13	.	TRBJ2-7	.	TRBV7-8
TGTGCCAGCAGGGACGCCCCCAATGAGCAGTTCTTC	CASRDAPNEQFF	12	.	TRBJ2-1	.	TRBV6-5
TGTGCCAGCAAGTCTGGGGGAAACACCATATATTTT	CASKSGGNTIYF	12	.	TRBJ1-3	.	TRBV12-3/TRBV12-4
TGTGCCAGCAGTCTGACGGGGGCAAGAGATACGCAGTATTTT	CASSLTGARDTQYF	14	.	TRBJ2-3	.	TRBV6-5
TGTGCCAGCAGTTACGGCGGGGTTCCCCCGCATGGCTACACCTTC	CASSYGGVPPHGYTF	15	.	TRBJ1-2	.	TRBV6-2/TRBV6-3
TGTGCCATCAGTGGGTTCCAGGGGATCACTGGAAACACCATATATTTT	CAISGFQGITGNTIYF	16	.	TRBJ1-3	.	TRBV10-3
TGTGCCAGCAGTGGGGAGTTCTATGGCTACACCTTC	CASSGEFYGYTF	12	.	TRBJ1-2	.	TRBV25-1
TGTGCCAGCAGTGGCGCTAGCAGCTACGAGCAGTACTTC	CASSGASSYEQYF	13	.	TRBJ2-7	.	TRBV12-3/TRBV12-4
TGTGCCTGGAGCTTATCTTCCCTAGCCAAAAACATTCAGTACTTC	CAWSLSSLAKNIQYF	15	.	TRBJ2-4	.	TRBV30
TGTGCCAGCAGTGCCCCGGGCACAGATACGCAGTATTTT	CASSAPGTDTQYF	13	.	TRBJ2-3	.	TRBV12-3/TRBV12-4
TGTGCCAGCAGACGGACAGGGCAAAACACTGAAGCTTTCTTT	CASRRTGQNTEAFF	14	TRBD1	TRBJ1-1	.	TRBV6-5
TGTGCCAGCAGCTTGGACCCCGTCGTGGCGATTTCTTCTGAAGCTTTCTTT	CASSLDPVVAISSEAFF	17	.	TRBJ1-1	.	TRBV5-4
TGTGCCAGTAGTTCCCCCGGACAGGCCGGGAATTCACCCCTCCACTTT	CASSSPGQAGNSPLHF	16	TRBD1	TRBJ1-6	.	TRBV19
TGTGCCTGGGCGGAGGGAAACACCATATATTTT	CAWAEGNTIYF	11	.	TRBJ1-3	.	TRBV30
TGTGCCAGCAGTTCCAGGGGTTCAGGTTCACCCCTCCACTTT	CASSSRGSGSPLHF	14	.	TRBJ1-6	.	TRBV6-5
TGCGCCAGCAGCTTGGGTTTCGGGGTGGGCGAGCAGTTCTTC	CASSLGFGVGEQFF	14	.	TRBJ2-1	.	TRBV5-1
TGTGCCAGCAGCCCCCGACAGTCAGATACGCAGTATTTT	CASSPRQSDTQYF	13	.	TRBJ2-3	.	TRBV11-3
TGTGCCACCAGTGATCCACGGGGGGGCTCCTATGGCTACACCTTC	CATSDPRGGSYGYTF	15	.	TRBJ1-2	.	TRBV24-1
TGTGCCAGCTCTACCCGGGACGGCAACATGAACACTGAAGCTTTCTTT	CASSTRDGNMNTEAFF	16	.	TRBJ1-1	.	TRBV18
TGTGCCAGCAGCCCGAGGGGTGAAGCTTTCTTT	CASSPRGEAFF	11	.	TRBJ1-1	.	TRBV7-9
TGTGCCAGCAGCTACCGACAGGGACCCAATCAGCCCCAGCATTTT	CASSYRQGPNQPQHF	15	TRBD1	TRBJ1-5	.	TRBV7-2
TGCAGCGTAACTAGCGGGAGGCACGAGCAGTACTTC	CSVTSGRHEQYF	12	TRBD2	TRBJ2-7	.	TRBV29-1
TGTGCCAGCAGTGTTGTGGACCTGAACACTGAAGCTTTCTTT	CASSVVDLNTEAFF	14	.	TRBJ1-1	.	TRBV2
TGTGCCAGCACCCAAACAGGGCCCACTGAAGCTTTCTTT	CASTQTGPTEAFF	13	.	TRBJ1-1	few	TRBV28
TGTGCCAGCAGCTTAACGGGGGGCCACTCCTACAATGAGCAGTTCTTC	CASSLTGGHSYNEQFF	16	.	TRBJ2-1	.	TRBV7-3
TGTGCCAGCAGCTTAGAAATTTGGACAGGACAAGAGACCCAGTACTTC	CASSLEIWTGQETQYF	16	TRBD1	TRBJ2-5	.	TRBV11-2
TGTGCCAGCAGCCCCCGACTAGCGGGCGACTACGAGCAGTACTTC	CASSPRLAGDYEQYF	15	TRBD2	TRBJ2-7	.	TRBV7-2
TGTGCCAGCACCCCTGGGGCCAACGTCCTGACTTTC	CASTPGANVLTF	12	.	TRBJ2-6	.	TRBV2
TGTGCCAGCAGCTTGGGCTGGGGATCCGGCAAAAACATTCAGTACTTC	CASSLGWGSGKNIQYF	16	.	TRBJ2-4	.	TRBV5-4